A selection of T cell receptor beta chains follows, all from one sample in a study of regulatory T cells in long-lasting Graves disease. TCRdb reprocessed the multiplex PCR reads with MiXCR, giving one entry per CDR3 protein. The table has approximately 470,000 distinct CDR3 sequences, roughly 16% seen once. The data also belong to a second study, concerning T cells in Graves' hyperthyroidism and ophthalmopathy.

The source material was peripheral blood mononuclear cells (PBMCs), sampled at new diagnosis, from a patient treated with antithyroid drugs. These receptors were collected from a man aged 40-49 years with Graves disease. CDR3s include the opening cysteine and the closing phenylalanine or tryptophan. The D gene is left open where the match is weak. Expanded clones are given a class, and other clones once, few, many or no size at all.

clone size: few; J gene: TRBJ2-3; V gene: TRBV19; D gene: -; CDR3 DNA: TGTGCCAGTAGTATAAGAGGGGGCACAGATACGCAGTATTTT; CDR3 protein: CASSIRGGTDTQYF
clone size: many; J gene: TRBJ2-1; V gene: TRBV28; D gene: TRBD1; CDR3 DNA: TGTGCCAGCAGCTGGGACAGCAACAATGAGCAGTTCTTC; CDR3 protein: CASSWDSNNEQFF
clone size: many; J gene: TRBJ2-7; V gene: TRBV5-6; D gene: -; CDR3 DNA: TGTGCCAGCAGCTTCCAGTACTACGAGCAGTACTTC; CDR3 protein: CASSFQYYEQYF
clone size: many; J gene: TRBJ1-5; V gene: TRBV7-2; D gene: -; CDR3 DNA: TGTGCCAGCAGCCCAGGGGGCAATCAGCCCCAGCATTTT; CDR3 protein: CASSPGGNQPQHF
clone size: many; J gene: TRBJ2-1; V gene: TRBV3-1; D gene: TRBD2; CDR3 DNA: TGTGCCAGCAGCCAAATTTCTAGCGGGAGATACAATGAGCAGTTCTTC; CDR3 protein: CASSQISSGRYNEQFF
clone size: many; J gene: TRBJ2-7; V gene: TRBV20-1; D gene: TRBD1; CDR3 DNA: TGCAGTGCTACCGGGACAGCCCTAGAGCAGTACTTC; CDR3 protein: CSATGTALEQYF
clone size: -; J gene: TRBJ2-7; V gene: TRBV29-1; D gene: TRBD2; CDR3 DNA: TGCAGCGTTGAAGTAAGTGGCGGGAGCTACGAGCAGTACTTC; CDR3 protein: CSVEVSGGSYEQYF
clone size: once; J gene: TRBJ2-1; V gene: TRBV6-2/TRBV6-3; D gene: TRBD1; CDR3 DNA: TGTGCCAGCAGCCCTACGACAGGGGGCACCTACAATGAGCAGTTCTTC; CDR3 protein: CASSPTTGGTYNEQFF
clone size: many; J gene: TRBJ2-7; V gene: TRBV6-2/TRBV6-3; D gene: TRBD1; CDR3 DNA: TGTGCCAGCAGCCAAGGGCCGACAGGGGGCGAGCAGTACTTC; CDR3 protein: CASSQGPTGGEQYF
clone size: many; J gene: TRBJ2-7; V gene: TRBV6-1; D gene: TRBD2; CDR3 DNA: TGTGCCAGCAAAATAGGACTAGCGGGACACTACGAGCAGTACTTC; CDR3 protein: CASKIGLAGHYEQYF
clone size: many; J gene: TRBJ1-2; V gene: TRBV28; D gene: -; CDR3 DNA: TGTGCCAGCAGTTTTGGGCAGAACTATGGCTACACCTTC; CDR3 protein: CASSFGQNYGYTF
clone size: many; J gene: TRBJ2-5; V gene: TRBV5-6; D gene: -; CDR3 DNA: TGTGCCAGCAGCTTGAATGAAGAGACCCAGTACTTC; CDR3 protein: CASSLNEETQYF
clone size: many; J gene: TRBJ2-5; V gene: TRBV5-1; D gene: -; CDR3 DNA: TGCGCCAGCAGCCCCGGGTCGGGGAAAGAGACCCAGTACTTC; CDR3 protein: CASSPGSGKETQYF
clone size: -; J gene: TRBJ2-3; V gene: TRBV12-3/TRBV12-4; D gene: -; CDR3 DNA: TGTGCCAGCAGTTTGGGCACTTCCGCAGATACGCAGTATTTT; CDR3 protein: CASSLGTSADTQYF
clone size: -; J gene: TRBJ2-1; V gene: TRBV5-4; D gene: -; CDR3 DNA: TGTGCCAGCAGCAAAGGCGCCCCCGGCTATGAGCAGTTCTTC; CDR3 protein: CASSKGAPGYEQFF
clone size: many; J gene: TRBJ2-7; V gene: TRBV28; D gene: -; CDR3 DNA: TGTGCCAGCATACGGGACGGTTCGAGGGAGCAGTACTTC; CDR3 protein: CASIRDGSREQYF